Listed below are T cell receptor beta chains from one sample, sequenced in a study of memory CD4+ T cells and cytomegalovirus serostatus. The protocol was immunoSEQ multiplex PCR, while the TCRdb copy is restricted to in-frame clones and leaves out a portion. The sample holds tens of thousands of clones; around four fifths are singletons and the top ten take about 1.4%. Material: memory CD4+ T cells from blood. The receptors were gathered from an adult in good health and CMV-seropositive. Each CDR3 is given with its conserved first and last residue. Each record gives: clone size, J gene, V gene, D gene, CDR3 DNA, CDR3 protein. A D gene is named only where the DNA matches it firmly. Size values are once, few and many counts, or a class for expanded clones, and some rows have none.

- | TRBJ2-2 | TRBV11-3 | - | TGTGCCAGCAGCCCGGACAGAGTCACCGGGGAGCTGTTTTTT | CASSPDRVTGELFF
- | TRBJ1-4 | TRBV4-3 | - | TGCGCCAGCAGCCAAGATGGGTCGCAGCATGAAAAACTGTTTTTT | CASSQDGSQHEKLFF
- | TRBJ1-2 | TRBV6-1 | TRBD1 | TGTGCCAGCAGTGGTGTGGGACAGGGTTTAAAGGGCTACACCTTC | CASSGVGQGLKGYTF
- | TRBJ2-4 | TRBV2 | TRBD1 | TGTGCCAGCAGTGGGGGACAGGGGGCCACAAACATTCAGTACTTC | CASSGGQGATNIQYF
- | TRBJ2-1 | TRBV28 | TRBD2 | TGTGCCAGCAGTCCCTACTGGGCACCTCGGACTAGCGAACAGAACTACAATGAGCAGTTCTTC | CASSPYWAPRTSEQNYNEQFF
- | TRBJ1-2 | TRBV4-2 | TRBD1 | TGTGCCAGCAGCCACCCCGGACAGGGTCCGAGCTACACCTTC | CASSHPGQGPSYTF
- | TRBJ2-1 | TRBV11-2 | TRBD1 | TGTGCCAGCAGCTTTCTCGGGACAGCTATTAATGAGCAGTTCTTC | CASSFLGTAINEQFF
- | TRBJ2-1 | TRBV6-5 | TRBD2 | TGTGCCAGCAGTTCTAATCGCGGGGGTTACAATGAGCAGTTCTTC | CASSSNRGGYNEQFF
- | TRBJ2-5 | TRBV19 | - | TGTGCCAGTAGCCGGGGATCGCGGGAGACCCAGTACTTC | CASSRGSRETQYF
- | TRBJ2-7 | TRBV9 | TRBD2 | TGTGCCAGCAGCGTAGGAGGACTAGCGGGAGTGGCCCACGAGCAGTACTTC | CASSVGGLAGVAHEQYF
- | TRBJ2-3 | TRBV29-1 | - | TGCAGCGTTGAAGATGCGGCCCGAACCAGCACAGATACGCAGTATTTT | CSVEDAARTSTDTQYF
- | TRBJ2-3 | TRBV7-9 | - | TGTGCCAGCGGGAGGGGGAGCACAGATACGCAGTATTTT | CASGRGSTDTQYF
- | TRBJ1-6 | TRBV28 | - | TGTGCCAGCAGTTTGGGGAGGAGTGGGACTAGGAATTCACCCCTCCACTTT | CASSLGRSGTRNSPLHF
few | TRBJ2-2 | TRBV5-4 | - | TGTGCCAGCAGCTTGGGCAGCGGGAACACCGGGGAGCTGTTTTTT | CASSLGSGNTGELFF
- | TRBJ1-6 | TRBV7-9 | - | TGTGCCAGCAGCTTAGGGGGGAGCCGAACCTCACCCCTCCACTTT | CASSLGGSRTSPLHF
- | TRBJ2-5 | TRBV19 | - | TGTGCCAGTAGGAGCAGGACTGAAGAGACCCAGTACTTC | CASRSRTEETQYF
- | TRBJ1-5 | TRBV6-1 | - | TGTGCCAGCAGTGTAGTTCGGGGAACAGTTAGCAATCAGCCCCAGCATTTT | CASSVVRGTVSNQPQHF
- | TRBJ2-7 | TRBV7-6 | TRBD1 | TGTGCCAGCAGCACCACGACTGCAGGGGGCGGCGAGCAGTACTTC | CASSTTTAGGGEQYF
once | TRBJ1-2 | TRBV2 | TRBD1 | TGTGCCAGCAGTGATCCAGGGCAGTCCTCCAGGGGGGGCTACACCTTC | CASSDPGQSSRGGYTF
once | TRBJ2-7 | TRBV7-2 | - | TGTGCCAGCAGCATCGGACAGCCCTACGAGCAGTACTTC | CASSIGQPYEQYF
- | TRBJ2-7 | TRBV5-1 | TRBD1 | TGCGCCAGCAGCTCCATACCCCGACAGGGGGGGTACGTTACCGAGCAGTACTTC | CASSSIPRQGGYVTEQYF
- | TRBJ2-2 | TRBV19 | - | TGTGCCAGTATCACACGGGGGGCGGTGAACACCGGGGAGCTGTTTTTT | CASITRGAVNTGELFF
- | TRBJ2-2 | TRBV7-6 | - | TGTGCCAGCAGCTCCCGCGACGGGACGGCGAACACCGGGGAGCTGTTTTTT | CASSSRDGTANTGELFF
- | TRBJ1-1 | TRBV5-1 | - | TGCGCCAGCAGCCTTCCCGGGACGACGAACACTGAAGCTTTCTTT | CASSLPGTTNTEAFF
- | TRBJ1-1 | TRBV19 | - | TGTGCCAGTAGCATCGGGACATGGAAGAACACTGAAGCTTTCTTT | CASSIGTWKNTEAFF
- | TRBJ2-3 | TRBV4-3 | - | TGCGCCAGCAGCCGCTTTAGCACAGATACGCAGTATTTT | CASSRFSTDTQYF
- | TRBJ2-1 | TRBV6-1 | - | TGTGCCAGCAGGGACACCGGGCCCCCGGAGGAGTTCTTC | CASRDTGPPEEFF
- | TRBJ2-7 | TRBV2 | - | TGTGCCAGCCGCCGCGGCCAGTCCTACGAGCAGTACTTC | CASRRGQSYEQYF
- | TRBJ1-2 | TRBV5-1 | - | TGCGCCAGCTATCCCGGGGGAGGGTCTTATGGCTACACCTTC | CASYPGGGSYGYTF
- | TRBJ1-1 | TRBV10-3 | - | TGTGCCATCAGTGAGATAGGCTCTGAAGCTTTCTTT | CAISEIGSEAFF
- | TRBJ2-5 | TRBV27 | TRBD2 | TGTGCCACCATAAGGGAGGGGACCCAGTACTTC | CATIREGTQYF
- | TRBJ2-1 | TRBV27 | - | TGTGCCAGCACCCCGGGACAATTATACAATGAGCAGTTCTTC | CASTPGQLYNEQFF
once | TRBJ2-1 | TRBV6-1 | TRBD2 | TGTGCCAGCAGTGAAGCCTCTAGCGGGGGGCAGGTTGAGCAGTTCTTC | CASSEASSGGQVEQFF
once | TRBJ1-5 | TRBV5-1 | - | TGCGCCAGCAGCTTGGGGGCAGGCGGGCAGCCCCAGCATTTT | CASSLGAGGQPQHF
- | TRBJ1-2 | TRBV5-1 | - | TGCGCCAGCAGCTTGGAAGGGGGAGGGATCTACACCTTC | CASSLEGGGIYTF
- | TRBJ2-1 | TRBV19 | TRBD2 | TGTGCCAGTAGCGGACTAGTAGGGGATGAGCAGTTCTTC | CASSGLVGDEQFF
few | TRBJ2-5 | TRBV5-4 | - | TGTGCCAGCGGAAGGCCTAAAGAGACCCAGTACTTC | CASGRPKETQYF
- | TRBJ2-7 | TRBV2 | TRBD1 | TGTGCCAGCAGTGGGGACAGATCCTACGAGCAGTACTTC | CASSGDRSYEQYF
few | TRBJ2-7 | TRBV28 | - | TGTGCCAGCAGTTTAATAAGCTACGAGCAGTACTTC | CASSLISYEQYF
- | TRBJ1-6 | TRBV30 | - | TGTGCCTGGACAAGGAGTGGCAGCCGAAATTCACCCCTCCACTTT | CAWTRSGSRNSPLHF
- | TRBJ1-2 | TRBV19 | TRBD1 | TGTGCCAGTGAACAGGGGGCGCATAAATCTGGCTACACCTTC | CASEQGAHKSGYTF
- | TRBJ1-4 | TRBV28 | - | TGTGCCAGCAGTTTACTGACCCGGGGGATGGCTGAAAAACTGTTTTTT | CASSLLTRGMAEKLFF
- | TRBJ2-2 | TRBV7-2 | - | TGTGCCAGCAGCTTTGTGACCGGGGAGCTGTTTTTT | CASSFVTGELFF
once | TRBJ2-1 | TRBV5-1 | - | TGCGCCAGCAGCACTGCAGGGGGGGTTAGTAATGAGCAGTTCTTC | CASSTAGGVSNEQFF
- | TRBJ2-7 | TRBV28 | TRBD2 | TGTGCCAGCTTAGGTAGCGGGAGGGCCTACGAGCAGTACTTC | CASLGSGRAYEQYF
- | TRBJ2-3 | TRBV5-4 | - | TGTGCCAGCAGCCCCGGGGTGGGCCCAGATACGCAGTATTTT | CASSPGVGPDTQYF
- | TRBJ2-1 | TRBV10-1 | TRBD2 | TGCGCCAGCAGTGAAGTAGCGGGAGTAGGCAATGAGCAGTTCTTC | CASSEVAGVGNEQFF
few | TRBJ1-1 | TRBV10-1 | - | TGCGCCAGCAGTGACCCCCGGGGCTTAGCTTTCTTT | CASSDPRGLAFF
- | TRBJ2-1 | TRBV18 | - | TGTGCCAGCTCACCACCGGGAGCTTACAATGAGCAGTTCTTC | CASSPPGAYNEQFF
- | TRBJ1-1 | TRBV7-2 | - | TGTGCCAGCAGCGGGCGGCCTTCGGGCTCGAACACTGAAGCTTTCTTT | CASSGRPSGSNTEAFF
- | TRBJ2-5 | TRBV28 | - | TGTGCCAGCAGTGGGCAAGAGACCCAGTACTTC | CASSGQETQYF
- | TRBJ2-7 | TRBV10-2 | - | TGCGCCAGCAGTGAGCCGAACAGGGTATTATCCTACGAGCAGTACTTC | CASSEPNRVLSYEQYF
- | TRBJ2-1 | TRBV29-1 | - | TGCAGCGTCGAGACGACAAAAGAGCAGTTCTTC | CSVETTKEQFF
few | TRBJ1-1 | TRBV9 | - | TGTGCCAGCAGCGTAGAGGTGCGCACTGAAGCTTTCTTT | CASSVEVRTEAFF